The 13 T cell receptor beta chains given below trace back to one sample, sequenced in a study of blood T cell repertoires in COVID-19. Clones were sequenced by immunoSEQ multiplex PCR, and TCRdb holds only the in-frame ones, with some missing. Of 110,000 to 150,000 clones listed, 84% are singletons. The specimen sequenced was peripheral blood. Receptors originate from a man aged 60-69 years with active or convalescent COVID-19.

The chain recombines TRBV30 with TRBJ1-1; 9 bases align to TRBD1. This CDR3 is built from 12 residues. From germline, CDR1 is GTSNPN and CDR2 SVGIG (reference sequence). Trimming removed 1 base from V and 10 bases from J; junction bases left unmatched: 4. The CDR3 sequence is CAWSAGTGRAFF. The CDR3, as DNA: TGTGCCTGGAGTGCCGGGACAGGGAGAGCTTTCTTT. Drawing the rest from reference TRBV30 and TRBJ1-1, the complete variable domain is SQTIHQWPATLVQPVGSPLSLECTVEGTSNPNLYWYRQAAGRGLQLLFYSVGIGQISSEVPQNLSASRPQDRQFILSSKKLLLSDSGFYLCAWSAGTGRAFFGQGTRLTVV.

This sequence joins TRBV27 and TRBJ2-6; 10 nucleotides line up with TRBD1. Germline-derived CDR1 and CDR2 are MNHEY and SMNVEV (reference sequence). The CDR3 has 18 residues. Unmatched junction bases numbered 5, after V lost 3 bases and J lost 0 bases. The CDR3 DNA follows: TGTGCCAGCAGTTTTCGGGGACAGGGGATCTCTGGGGCCAACGTCCTGACTTTC. Amino acids: CASSFRGQGISGANVLTF.

This clone came up once. CDR3 region: CASSYSQGTPYEQYF. CDR3 nucleotides: TGTGCCAGCAGTTACTCGCAGGGAACCCCCTACGAGCAGTACTTC. The chain links TRBV6-2 or TRBV6-3 to TRBJ2-7; D perhaps matches TRBD1 (5 bases). Between the trimmed V and J ends, which lost 0 bases and 2 bases, there was a span of 11 bases. The CDR3 loop spans 15 amino acids. The germline V gene has CDR1 MNHEY and CDR2 SVGEGT.

The chain uses TRBV4-1 and TRBJ2-4; 8 bases line up with TRBD1. V gave up 2 bases and J gave up 8 bases; unmatched junction bases: 5. Germline V gene sequence: CDR1 MGHRA, CDR2 YSYEKL. CDR3 length equals 14 residues. CDR3 residues: CASSQQGATHIQYF. The DNA for the CDR3 is TGCGCCAGCAGCCAACAGGGGGCCACTCACATTCAGTACTTC.

This chain joins TRBV11-2 and TRBJ2-7; a possible D gene is TRBD2 (6 bases). This CDR3 is 15 amino acids long. V shed 3 bases and J shed 2 bases, with 14 bases lying between them. Germline lookup yields CDR1 SGHAT and CDR2 FQNNGV. CDR3 sequence (DNA): TGTGCCAGCAGCTTCCATGTGGAGGGAGCCTACGAGCAGTACGTC. Amino acid sequence: CASSFHVEGAYEQYV.

CDR3 DNA: TGTGCCAGCAGCATGGGGACAGGGGCTGAAGCTTTCTTT. Its translation: CASSMGTGAEAFF. The chain employs TRBV12-3 or TRBV12-4 and TRBJ1-1, with TRBD1 matching 10 bases. J was trimmed by 6 bases and V by 6 bases; bases with no gene match: 4. The CDR3 covers 13 residues.

The chain recombines TRBV19 with TRBJ1-2; 7 bases match TRBD1. Germline-derived CDR1 and CDR2 are LNHDA and SQIVND (reference sequence). Losses at the gene ends were 3 bases for V and 8 bases for J; bases not matched to a gene: 9. This CDR3 contains 14 residues. The CDR3 nucleotides read TGTGCCAGTAGTATGAGAAGTCCGGGACAGGGCTACACCTTC. Its translation: CASSMRSPGQGYTF.

The chain joins TRBV24-1 to TRBJ1-2; 9 bases align to TRBD1. Germline V lookup: CDR1 KGHDR, CDR2 SFDVKD. This CDR3 has 18 amino acids. V lost 5 bases and J lost 2; bases outside the gene matches: 14. The CDR3: CATSAAPGDRDFNYGYTF. The CDR3 DNA follows: TGTGCCACCAGTGCCGCGCCCGGGGACAGGGATTTCAACTATGGCTACACCTTC.

The chain carries TRBV9 and TRBJ2-7, with 8 bases identical to TRBD2. With 3 bases clipped from V and 7 bases from J, the junction kept 6 bases outside the gene matches. Germline V lookup: CDR1 SGDLS, CDR2 YYNGEE. This CDR3 spans 13 amino acids. The CDR3 bases are TGTGCCAGCAGCGCTGGACTAGCTGGTGAGCAGTACTTC. Protein: CASSAGLAGEQYF.

This clone was picked up one time. V usage is TRBV7-2 and J usage is TRBJ2-2; 7 nucleotides line up with TRBD2. V gave up 6 bases and J gave up 1 base; unmatched junction bases: 5. The V gene's germline CDR1 is SGHTA and CDR2 FQGNSA. CDR3 size: 15 residues. CDR3 loop: CASRYSSGNTGELFF. In DNA form, the CDR3 reads TGTGCCAGCAGATATTCTAGCGGGAACACCGGGGAGCTGTTTTTT.

The chain uses TRBV10-1 and TRBJ2-3; 12 bases are a match to TRBD2. Germline CDR1 is WNHNN and CDR2 is SYGVQD (reference sequence). This CDR3 region has 18 residues. With 6 bases clipped from V and 4 bases from J, the junction kept 14 bases outside the gene matches. DNA of the CDR3: TGCGCCAGCAGCCGGACCCCTCTAGCGGGGGGGGCCGCAGATACGCAGTATTTT. The encoded protein is CASSRTPLAGGAADTQYF.

The chain is built from TRBV5-1 and TRBJ2-3; TRBD1 matches at 8 bases. The length of the CDR3 is 14 residues. The trim removed 5 bases at V and 4 bases at J, leaving 6 bases unmatched. Germline CDR1 SGHRS, CDR2 YFSETQ. The CDR3 bases are TGCGCCAGCAGTGATCGACAGGGGTCAGATACGCAGTATTTT. It codes for CASSDRQGSDTQYF. Drawing the rest from reference TRBV5-1 and TRBJ2-3, the complete variable domain is KAGVTQTPRYLIKTRGQQVTLSCSPISGHRSVSWYQQTPGQGLQFLFEYFSETQRNKGNFPGRFSGRQFSNSRSEMNVSTLELGDSALYLCASSDRQGSDTQYFGPGTRLTVL.

This clone was seen a few times. This sequence joins TRBV9 and TRBJ1-2, with no clear D. In germline, CDR1 is SGDLS, CDR2 YYNGEE. The V gene lost 3 bases and the J gene lost 1 base, with 16 bases spanning the gap. CDR3 length: 16 residues. CDR3 region: CASSAEKWALNYGYTF. Written as DNA, the CDR3 is TGTGCCAGCAGCGCCGAAAAGTGGGCCCTTAACTATGGCTACACCTTC.